This T cell receptor (beta chain) was observed in a study of vaccination and CD4 T cells after COVID-19. Across the study: Post-vaccine sample collection happened at a median of around 77 days after dose two, ranging 14 to 241.

Oncomine TCR Beta short-read sequencing was applied to DNA from cultured CD4+ T cells. TCRdb itself ran the PCR reads through MiXCR, one entry per CDR3 protein. The sample records around 20,000 distinct CDR3 sequences, 60% to 80% being singletons. This CDR3 region has 15 residues. Germline trimming cut 5 bases from V and 2 bases from J; bases unmatched to any gene: 9. Looked up from germline, CDR1 is MNHEY and CDR2 is SMNVEV (reference sequence). A word on this clonotype: The antigen remains unidentified.

The sample's treatment: approximately 11-day PBMC culture with coronavirus spike peptide pools or control peptides (ViraFEST assay). Recorded positive PCR dates fall between March and December 2020, preceding US Alpha, Beta and Delta variants. Each well received two million PBMCs, cultured with about 9.4 IU/ml IL-2 and 10 ug/ml peptide pools. Researchers grew the cells for about 10 days and then pulled out CD4+ T cells by negative selection. V gene TRBV27 combines with J gene TRBJ2-7; TRBD1 agrees at 7 bases. Sequenced sample: CD4+ T cells from blood, cultured in vitro. This receptor was taken from a human donor who had recovered from COVID-19. Here the CDR3 reads CASSDRAVLPYEQYF. In nucleotides, the CDR3 is TGTGCCAGCAGTGACAGGGCCGTCCTACCCTACGAGCAGTACTTC.